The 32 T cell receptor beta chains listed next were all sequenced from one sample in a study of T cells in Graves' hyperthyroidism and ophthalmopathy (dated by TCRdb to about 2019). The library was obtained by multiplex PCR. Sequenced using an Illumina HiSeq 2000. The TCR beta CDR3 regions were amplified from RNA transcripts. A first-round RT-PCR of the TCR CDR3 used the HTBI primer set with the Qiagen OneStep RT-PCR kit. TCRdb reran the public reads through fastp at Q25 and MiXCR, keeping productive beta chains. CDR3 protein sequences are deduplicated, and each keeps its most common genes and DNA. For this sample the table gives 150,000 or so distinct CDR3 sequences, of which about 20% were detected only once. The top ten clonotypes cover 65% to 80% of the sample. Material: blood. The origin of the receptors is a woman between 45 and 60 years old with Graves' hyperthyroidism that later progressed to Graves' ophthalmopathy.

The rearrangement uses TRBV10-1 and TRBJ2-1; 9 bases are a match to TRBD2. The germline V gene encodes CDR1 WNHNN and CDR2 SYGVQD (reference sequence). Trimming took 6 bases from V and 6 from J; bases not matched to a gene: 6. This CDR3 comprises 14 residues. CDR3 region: CASSAGTSFNEQFF. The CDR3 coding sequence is TGCGCCAGCAGCGCCGGGACTAGCTTCAATGAGCAGTTCTTC.

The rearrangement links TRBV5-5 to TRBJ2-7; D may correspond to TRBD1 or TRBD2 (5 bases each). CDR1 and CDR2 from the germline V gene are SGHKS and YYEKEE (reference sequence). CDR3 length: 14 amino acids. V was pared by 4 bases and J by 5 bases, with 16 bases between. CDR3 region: CASSDRDRVHEQYF. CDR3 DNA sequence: TGTGCCAGCAGCGATCGGGACCGCGTGCACGAGCAGTACTTC.

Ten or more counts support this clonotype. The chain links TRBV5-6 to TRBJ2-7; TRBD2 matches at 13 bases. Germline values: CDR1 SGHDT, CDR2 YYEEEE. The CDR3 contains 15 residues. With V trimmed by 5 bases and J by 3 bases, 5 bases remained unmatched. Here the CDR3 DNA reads TGTGCCAGCAGTTCGGGACTAGCGGGATTCTACGAGCAGTACTTC. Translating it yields CASSSGLAGFYEQYF.

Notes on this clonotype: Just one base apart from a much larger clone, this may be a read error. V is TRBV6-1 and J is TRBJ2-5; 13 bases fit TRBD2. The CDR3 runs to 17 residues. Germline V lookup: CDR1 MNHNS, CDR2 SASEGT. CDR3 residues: CVSSRGTSGTGLQTQYF. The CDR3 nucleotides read TGTGTCAGCAGCCGAGGGACTAGCGGGACGGGGTTACAGACCCAGTACTTC.

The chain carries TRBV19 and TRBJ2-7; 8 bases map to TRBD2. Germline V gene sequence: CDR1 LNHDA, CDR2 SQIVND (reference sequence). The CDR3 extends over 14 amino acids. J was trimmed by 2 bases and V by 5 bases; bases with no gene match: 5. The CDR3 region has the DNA TGTGCCAGTAGTGGGGCTAGCGGGCCCTACGAGCAGTACTTC. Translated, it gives CASSGASGPYEQYF. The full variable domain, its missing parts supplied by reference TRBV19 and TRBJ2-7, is DGGITQSPKYLFRKEGQNVTLSCEQNLNHDAMYWYRQDPGQGLRLIYYSQIVNDFQKGDIAEGYSVSREKKESFPLTVTSAQKNPTAFYLCASSGASGPYEQYFGPGTRLTVT.

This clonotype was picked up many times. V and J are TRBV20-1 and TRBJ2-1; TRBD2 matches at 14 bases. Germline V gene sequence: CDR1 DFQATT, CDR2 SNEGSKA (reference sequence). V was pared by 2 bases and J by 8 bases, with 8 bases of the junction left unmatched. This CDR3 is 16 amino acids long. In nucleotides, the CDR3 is TGCAGTGCTAGAATCCCTGGGACTAGCGGGAGTTATGAGCAGTTCTTC. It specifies CSARIPGTSGSYEQFF.

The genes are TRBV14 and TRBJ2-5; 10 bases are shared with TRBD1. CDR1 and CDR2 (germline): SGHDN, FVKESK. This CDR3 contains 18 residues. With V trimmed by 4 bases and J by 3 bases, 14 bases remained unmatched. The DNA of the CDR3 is TGTGCCAGCAGCCCCCGAGGGACAGGGGCTGGAATGGAAGAGACCCAGTACTTC. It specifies CASSPRGTGAGMEETQYF.

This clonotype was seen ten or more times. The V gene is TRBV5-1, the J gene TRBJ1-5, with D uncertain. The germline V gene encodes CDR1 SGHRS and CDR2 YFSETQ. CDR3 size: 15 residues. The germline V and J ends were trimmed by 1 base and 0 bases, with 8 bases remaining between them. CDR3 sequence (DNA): TGCGCCAGCAGCTTGACAGACCCTAGCAATCAGCCCCAGCATTTT. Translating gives CASSLTDPSNQPQHF. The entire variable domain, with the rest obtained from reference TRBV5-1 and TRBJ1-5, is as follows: KAGVTQTPRYLIKTRGQQVTLSCSPISGHRSVSWYQQTPGQGLQFLFEYFSETQRNKGNFPGRFSGRQFSNSRSEMNVSTLELGDSALYLCASSLTDPSNQPQHFGDGTRLSIL.

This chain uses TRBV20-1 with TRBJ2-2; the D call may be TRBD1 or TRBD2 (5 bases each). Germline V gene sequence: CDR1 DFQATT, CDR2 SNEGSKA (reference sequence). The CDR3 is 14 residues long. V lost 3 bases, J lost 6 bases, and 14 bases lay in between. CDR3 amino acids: CSASRGPPAGELFF. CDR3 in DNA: TGCAGTGCTAGTCGGGGCCCACCCGCCGGGGAGCTGTTTTTT.

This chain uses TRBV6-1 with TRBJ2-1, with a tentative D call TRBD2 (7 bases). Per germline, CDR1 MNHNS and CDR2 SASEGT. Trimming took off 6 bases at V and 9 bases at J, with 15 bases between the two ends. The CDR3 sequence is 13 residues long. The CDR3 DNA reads TGTGCCAGCAGCCGAGGGGGGGAGGCTGAGCAGTTCTTC. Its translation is CASSRGGEAEQFF.

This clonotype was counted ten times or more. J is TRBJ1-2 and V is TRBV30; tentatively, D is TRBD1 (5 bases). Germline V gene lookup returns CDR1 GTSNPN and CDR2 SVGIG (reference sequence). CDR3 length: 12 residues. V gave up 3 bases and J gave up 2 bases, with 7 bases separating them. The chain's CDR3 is CAWSRGNYGYTF. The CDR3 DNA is TGTGCCTGGAGCCGGGGGAACTATGGCTACACCTTC.

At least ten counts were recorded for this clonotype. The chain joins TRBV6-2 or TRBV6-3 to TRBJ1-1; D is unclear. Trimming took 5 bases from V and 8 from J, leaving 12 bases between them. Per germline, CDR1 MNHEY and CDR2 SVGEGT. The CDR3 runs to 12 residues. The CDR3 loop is CASSPQRREAFF. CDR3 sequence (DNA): TGTGCCAGCAGTCCGCAGAGGCGGGAAGCTTTCTTT.

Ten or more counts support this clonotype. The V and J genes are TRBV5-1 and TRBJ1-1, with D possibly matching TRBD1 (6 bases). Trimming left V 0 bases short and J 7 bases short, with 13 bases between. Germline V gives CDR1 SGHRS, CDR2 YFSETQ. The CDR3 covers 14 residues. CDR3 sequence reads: CASSLGHRENEAFF. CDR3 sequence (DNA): TGCGCCAGCAGCTTGGGTCACAGGGAAAATGAAGCTTTCTTT.

The CDR3 DNA reads as TGCAGCGTTGAAGCAGTTGAAGCTTTCTTT. It specifies CSVEAVEAFF. The chain carries TRBV29-1 and TRBJ1-1; no reliable D call. CDR3 length equals 10 residues. V lost 1 base to trimming and J lost 7 bases, with 4 bases between them. Germline lookup yields CDR1 SQVTM and CDR2 ANQGSEA.

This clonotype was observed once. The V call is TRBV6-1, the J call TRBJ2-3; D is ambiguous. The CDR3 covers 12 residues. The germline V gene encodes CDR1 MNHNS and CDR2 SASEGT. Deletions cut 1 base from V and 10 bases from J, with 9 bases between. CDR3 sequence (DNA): TGTGCCAGCAGTGAAGTGGGTAGTGCGCAGTATTTT. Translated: CASSEVGSAQYF.

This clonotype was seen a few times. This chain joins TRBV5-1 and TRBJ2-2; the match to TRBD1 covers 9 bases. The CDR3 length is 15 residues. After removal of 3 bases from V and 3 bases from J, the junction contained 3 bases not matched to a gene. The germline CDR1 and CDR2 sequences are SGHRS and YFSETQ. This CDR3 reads CASSWTGVDTGELFF. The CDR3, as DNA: TGCGCCAGCAGCTGGACAGGGGTGGACACCGGGGAGCTGTTTTTT.

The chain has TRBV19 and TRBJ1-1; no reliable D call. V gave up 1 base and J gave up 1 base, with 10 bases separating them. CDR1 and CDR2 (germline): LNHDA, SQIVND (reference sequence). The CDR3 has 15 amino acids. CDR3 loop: CASSIAAGGNTEAFF. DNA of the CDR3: TGTGCCAGTAGTATAGCGGCAGGAGGGAACACTGAAGCTTTCTTT.

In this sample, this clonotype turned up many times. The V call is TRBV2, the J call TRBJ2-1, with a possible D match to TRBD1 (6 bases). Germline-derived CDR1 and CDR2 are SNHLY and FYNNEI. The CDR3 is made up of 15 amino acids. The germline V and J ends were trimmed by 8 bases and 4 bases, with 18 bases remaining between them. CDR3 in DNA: TGTGCCAGCCAAGGACAGTCAATAATTTACAATGAGCAGTTCTTC. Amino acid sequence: CASQGQSIIYNEQFF.

CDR3 region: CASAHDSPPGYTF. In DNA form, the CDR3 reads TGTGCCAGCGCCCACGACAGTCCCCCTGGCTACACCTTC. The chain joins TRBV6-1 to TRBJ1-2; tentatively, D is TRBD1 (5 bases). The CDR3 runs 13 residues. The germline V gene encodes CDR1 MNHNS and CDR2 SASEGT. With 8 bases removed from V and 7 bases from J, the gap between germline ends came to 17 bases.

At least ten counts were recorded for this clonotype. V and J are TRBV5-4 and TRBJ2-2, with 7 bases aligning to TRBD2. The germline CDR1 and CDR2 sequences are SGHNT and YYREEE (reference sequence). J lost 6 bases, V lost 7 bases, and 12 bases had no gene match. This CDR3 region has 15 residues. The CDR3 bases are TGTGCCAGCTCTTTCGCGGGGGAGAGGGCCGGGGAGCTGTTTTTT. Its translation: CASSFAGERAGELFF. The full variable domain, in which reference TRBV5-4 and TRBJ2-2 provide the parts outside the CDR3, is ETGVTQSPTHLIKTRGQQVTLRCSSQSGHNTVSWYQQALGQGPQFIFQYYREEENGRGNFPPRFSGLQFPNYSSELNVNALELDDSALYLCASSFAGERAGELFFGEGSRLTVL.

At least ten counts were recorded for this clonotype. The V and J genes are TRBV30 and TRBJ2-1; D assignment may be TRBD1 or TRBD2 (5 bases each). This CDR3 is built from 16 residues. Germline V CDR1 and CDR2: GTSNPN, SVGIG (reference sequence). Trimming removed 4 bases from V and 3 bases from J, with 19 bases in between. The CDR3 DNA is TGTGCCTGGAACACGAGACTACAGGTAGACTACAATGAGCAGTTCTTC. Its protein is CAWNTRLQVDYNEQFF.

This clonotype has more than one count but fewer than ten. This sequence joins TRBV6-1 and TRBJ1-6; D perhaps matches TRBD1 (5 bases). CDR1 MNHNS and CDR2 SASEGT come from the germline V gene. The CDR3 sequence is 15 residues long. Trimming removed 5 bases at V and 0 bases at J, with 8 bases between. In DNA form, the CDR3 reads TGTGCCAGCAGTTGGGGGAGCTCCTATAATTCACCCCTCCACTTT. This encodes CASSWGSSYNSPLHF.

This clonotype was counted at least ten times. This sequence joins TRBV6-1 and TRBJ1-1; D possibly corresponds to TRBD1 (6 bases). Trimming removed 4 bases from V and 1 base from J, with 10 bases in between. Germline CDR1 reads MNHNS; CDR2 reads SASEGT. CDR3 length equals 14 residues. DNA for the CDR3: TGTGCCAGCAGTGCTAGGACAGCGAACACTGAAGCTTTCTTT. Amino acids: CASSARTANTEAFF.

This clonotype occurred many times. For the CDR3, the DNA is TGTGCCAGCAGTTTAGCCATGAACACTGAAGCTTTCTTT. It codes for CASSLAMNTEAFF. This chain joins TRBV12-3 or TRBV12-4 and TRBJ1-1; the D is unclear. The CDR3 totals 13 residues. V shed 0 bases and J shed 0 bases, with 2 bases lying between them.

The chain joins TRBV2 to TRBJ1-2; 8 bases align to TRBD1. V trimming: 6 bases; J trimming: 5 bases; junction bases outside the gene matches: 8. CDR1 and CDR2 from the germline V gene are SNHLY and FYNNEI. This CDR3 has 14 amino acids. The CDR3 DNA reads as TGTGCCAGCAGCGGAGACAGGGGCGAATATGGCTACACCTTC. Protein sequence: CASSGDRGEYGYTF.

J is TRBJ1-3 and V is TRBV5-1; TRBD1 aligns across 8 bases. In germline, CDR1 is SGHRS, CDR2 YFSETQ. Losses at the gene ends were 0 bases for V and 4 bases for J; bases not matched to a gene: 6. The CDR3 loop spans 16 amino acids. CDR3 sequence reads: CASSLGRGLGGNTIYF. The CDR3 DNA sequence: TGCGCCAGCAGCTTGGGCAGGGGGCTTGGCGGAAACACCATATATTTT. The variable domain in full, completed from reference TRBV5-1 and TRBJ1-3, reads KAGVTQTPRYLIKTRGQQVTLSCSPISGHRSVSWYQQTPGQGLQFLFEYFSETQRNKGNFPGRFSGRQFSNSRSEMNVSTLELGDSALYLCASSLGRGLGGNTIYFGEGSWLTVV.

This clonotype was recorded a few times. The CDR3 bases are TGTGCCAGCAGTCACCTCAGGGGGGGAAACACCGGGGAGCTGTTTTTT. It encodes CASSHLRGGNTGELFF. This chain joins TRBV12-3 or TRBV12-4 and TRBJ2-2, with D perhaps given as TRBD1 or TRBD2 (7 bases each). Deletions cut 5 bases from V and 2 bases from J, with 15 bases between. This CDR3 is built from 16 residues.

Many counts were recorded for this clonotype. As DNA, the CDR3 is TGCGCCAGCAGCAACACAGATACGCAGTATTTT. This encodes CASSNTDTQYF. The chain combines TRBV5-1 with TRBJ2-3, with D hard to call. The CDR3 is made up of 11 amino acids. V was trimmed by 4 bases and J by 2 bases, leaving 2 bases between them. Per the germline V gene, CDR1 is SGHRS and CDR2 is YFSETQ.

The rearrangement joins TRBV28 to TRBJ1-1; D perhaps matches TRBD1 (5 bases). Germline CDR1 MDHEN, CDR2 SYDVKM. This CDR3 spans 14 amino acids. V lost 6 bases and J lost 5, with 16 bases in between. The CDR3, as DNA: TGTGCCAGCAGACATCAGGGAAGGAAGACTGAAGCTTTCTTT. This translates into CASRHQGRKTEAFF.

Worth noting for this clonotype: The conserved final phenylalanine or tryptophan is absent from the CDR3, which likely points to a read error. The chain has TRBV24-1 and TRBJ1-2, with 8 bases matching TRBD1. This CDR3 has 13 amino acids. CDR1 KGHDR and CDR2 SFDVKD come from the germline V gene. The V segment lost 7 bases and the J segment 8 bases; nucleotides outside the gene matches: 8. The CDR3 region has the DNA TGTGCCACCAGCGCGACAGGGGCGCGAGGCTACACCATC. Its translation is CATSATGARGYTI.

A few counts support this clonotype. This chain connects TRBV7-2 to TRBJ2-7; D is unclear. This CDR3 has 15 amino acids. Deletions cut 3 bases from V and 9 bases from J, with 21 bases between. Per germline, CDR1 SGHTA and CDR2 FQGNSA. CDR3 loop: CASSLDGFQSFGQYF. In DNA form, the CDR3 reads TGTGCCAGCAGCTTGGACGGCTTCCAATCTTTCGGGCAGTACTTC.

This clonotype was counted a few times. In DNA, the CDR3 is TGCGCCAGCAGCTTGGAAGCGGGCGGGGAGCAGTACTTC. Protein: CASSLEAGGEQYF. The genes are TRBV5-1 and TRBJ2-7, with D possibly matching TRBD2 (6 bases). From germline, CDR1 is SGHRS and CDR2 YFSETQ. The V end was cut by 0 bases, the J end by 7 bases, with 11 bases between. This CDR3 spans 13 amino acids.